This entry describes one TCR beta chain. Method: immunoSEQ multiplex PCR; TCRdb's copy keeps in-frame clones and lacks some. The data show around 130,000 clones, with around 83% seen just once and under 10% held by the top ten. V was pared by 4 bases and J by 2 bases, with 8 bases of the junction left unmatched. The CDR3 runs 15 residues. Germline CDR1 is MGHRA and CDR2 is YSYEKL. This entry belongs to a study of blood T cell repertoires in COVID-19. The chain employs TRBV4-1 and TRBJ2-7; 7 positions agree with TRBD1. The clonotype originates from a man younger than 40 with COVID-19, enrolled during active disease. Material for sequencing was peripheral blood. The CDR3 protein is CASSRSGTDTYEQYF. The CDR3 bases are TGCGCCAGCAGCCGCTCCGGGACAGACACCTACGAGCAGTACTTC.